This T cell receptor (beta chain) was captured in a study of glioma-infiltrating T cells. The study, taken as a whole, reports: Tissue and blood shared very few CDR3 sequences. Above-expected tissue-blood divergence occurred in all gliomas, most in low-grade ones.

V lost 3 bases, J lost 0 bases, and 7 bases stayed unmatched. CDR1 and CDR2 (germline): KGHSH, LQKENI. This CDR3 region has 17 residues. Amplification of TCR alpha and beta CDR3 regions from RNA used iRepertoire nested multiplex PCR. For one-step reverse transcription and amplification, about 85-400 ng of tissue mRNA or PBMC total RNA was used. TCRdb reprocessed the multiplex PCR reads via MiXCR and lists one record per CDR3 protein. Of 100,000 to 150,000 distinct CDR3 sequences listed, 20% to 25% were seen once; the top ten hold over 12%. There are many counts of this clonotype. The antigen is undetermined.

The source of this sequence is a human donor with low-grade glioma or glioblastoma, undergoing nonglioma brain surgery, or in good health (not recorded which). The sample taken for sequencing was glioma tissue, nonneoplastic brain tissue, or PBMCs (not recorded which). The chain recombines TRBV18 with TRBJ2-3, with 9 bases matching TRBD2. The DNA for the CDR3 is TGTGCCAGCTCACCGATTGCGGGAGGGCGGAGCACAGATACGCAGTATTTT. Amino acids: CASSPIAGGRSTDTQYF.